The entry below gives a single TCR beta chain sequence along with its context. These data come from a study of blood T cell repertoires in COVID-19. Germline CDR1 is MNHEY and CDR2 is SMNVEV (reference sequence). The CDR3 totals 12 residues. The junction had 5 bases not matched to a gene; V was cut back by 6 bases and J by 9 bases. Measured with immunoSEQ multiplex PCR; TCRdb has only the in-frame clones, and not every one. Of about 71,000 clones in the sample, approximately 80% were seen once. This clonotype originated in a man aged 25 to 40 with COVID-19, enrolled during active disease. The V gene is TRBV27, the J gene TRBJ1-1, with TRBD1 identical over 9 bases. Sequencing input: peripheral blood. CDR3 coding DNA: TGTGCCAGCAGGGGAGGACAGGGGAAAGCTTTCTTT. This sequence encodes CASRGGQGKAFF.